This T cell receptor (beta chain) comes out of a study of T cell repertoires in cytomegalovirus infection. Looking at the study overall: Signatures in public TCR beta sequences pointed to both CMV infection and matching HLA type.

In TCRdb, the reads were re-called with MiXCR into one record per CDR3 protein. The table has 900,000 to 950,000 distinct CDR3 sequences, about a third seen once. As regards this clonotype: Its matching antigen is unknown.

The CDR3 length is 16 residues. With 0 bases clipped from V and 10 bases from J, the junction kept 15 bases outside the gene matches. Germline CDR1 is DFQATT and CDR2 is SNEGSKA (reference sequence). The source material was cultured CD8+ T cells from PBMCs, sampled from culture after CMV antigen stimulation. The sequence came from a human donor in good health (CMV status not recorded). Some clones in this sample may be carry-over from other donors' samples. The chain couples TRBV20-1 to TRBJ1-1, with TRBD1 matching 9 bases. CDR3 sequence reads: CSARDQGTGFVRGAFF. The CDR3, as DNA: TGCAGTGCTAGAGACCAAGGGACAGGGTTTGTTCGAGGAGCTTTCTTT.